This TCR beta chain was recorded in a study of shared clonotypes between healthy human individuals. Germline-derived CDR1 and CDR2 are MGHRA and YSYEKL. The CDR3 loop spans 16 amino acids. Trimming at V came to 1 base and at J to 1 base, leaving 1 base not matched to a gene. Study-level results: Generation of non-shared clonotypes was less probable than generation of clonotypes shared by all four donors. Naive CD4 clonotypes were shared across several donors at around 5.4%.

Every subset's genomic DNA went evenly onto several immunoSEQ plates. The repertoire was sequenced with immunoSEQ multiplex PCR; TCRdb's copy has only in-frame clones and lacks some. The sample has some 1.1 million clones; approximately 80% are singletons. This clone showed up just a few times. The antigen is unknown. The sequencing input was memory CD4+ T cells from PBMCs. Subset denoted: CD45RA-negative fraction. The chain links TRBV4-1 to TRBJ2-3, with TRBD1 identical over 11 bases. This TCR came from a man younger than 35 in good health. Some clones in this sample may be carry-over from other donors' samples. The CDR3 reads CASSQGTGGGTDTQYF. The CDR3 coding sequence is TGCGCCAGCAGCCAAGGGACAGGGGGCGGCACAGATACGCAGTATTTT.